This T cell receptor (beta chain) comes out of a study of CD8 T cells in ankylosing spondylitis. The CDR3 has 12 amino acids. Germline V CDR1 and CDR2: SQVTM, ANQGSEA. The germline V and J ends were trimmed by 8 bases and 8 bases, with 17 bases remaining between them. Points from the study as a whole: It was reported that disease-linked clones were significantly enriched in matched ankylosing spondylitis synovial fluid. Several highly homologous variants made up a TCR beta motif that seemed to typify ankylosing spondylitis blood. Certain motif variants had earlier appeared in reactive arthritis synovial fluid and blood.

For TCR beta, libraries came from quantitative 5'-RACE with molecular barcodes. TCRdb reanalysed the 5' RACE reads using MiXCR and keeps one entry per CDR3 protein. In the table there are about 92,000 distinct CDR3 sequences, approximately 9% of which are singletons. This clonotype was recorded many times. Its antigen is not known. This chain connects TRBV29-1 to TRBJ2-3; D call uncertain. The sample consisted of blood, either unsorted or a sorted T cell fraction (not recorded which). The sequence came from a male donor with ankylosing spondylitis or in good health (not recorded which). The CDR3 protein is CSTDLQRRTQYF. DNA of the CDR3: TGCAGCACGGACCTTCAGAGGCGTACGCAGTATTTT.